These 7 T cell receptor beta chains were all obtained from the same sample, sequenced in a study of T cells in Graves' hyperthyroidism and ophthalmopathy. What was amplified from RNA transcripts were TCR beta CDR3 regions. First-round RT-PCR targeting the TCR CDR3 was performed with the HTBI primer set. MiXCR, applied by TCRdb to the multiplex PCR reads, yields one record per CDR3 protein. The sample yields roughly 660,000 distinct CDR3 sequences, 17% seen once. The sample was blood. Source of these receptors: a man aged 50 to 59 with Graves' hyperthyroidism.

The chain combines TRBV14 with TRBJ1-1, with TRBD1 identical over 9 bases. There are 16 residues in the CDR3. Germline values: CDR1 SGHDN, CDR2 FVKESK. J was trimmed by 0 bases and V by 1 base; bases with no gene match: 3. For the CDR3, the DNA is TGTGCCAGCAGCCAAGCGGGACAGGGCATGAACACTGAAGCTTTCTTT. Amino acid sequence: CASSQAGQGMNTEAFF. Full variable domain (remainder filled in from reference TRBV14 and TRBJ1-1): EAGVTQFPSHSVIEKGQTVTLRCDPISGHDNLYWYRRVMGKEIKFLLHFVKESKQDESGMPNNRFLAERTGGTYSTLKVQPAELEDSGVYFCASSQAGQGMNTEAFFGQGTRLTVV.

This clonotype appeared a few times. CDR3 amino acids: CASSFPYSGRYEQYF. As DNA, the CDR3 is TGTGCCAGCAGTTTTCCGTATAGCGGGAGGTACGAGCAGTACTTC. This rearrangement joins TRBV28 to TRBJ2-7; TRBD2 aligns across 10 bases. CDR1 is MDHEN, CDR2 SYDVKM, per germline. The CDR3 length is 15 residues. After removal of 3 bases from V and 4 bases from J, the junction contained 6 bases not matched to a gene.

The chain recombines TRBV11-2 with TRBJ2-1; 14 nucleotides agree with TRBD2. Trimming at V came to 5 bases and at J to 3 bases, leaving 6 bases not matched to a gene. CDR1 is SGHAT, CDR2 FQNNGV, per germline. CDR3 length equals 17 residues. In DNA form, the CDR3 reads TGTGCCAGCAGCCCAGGGACTAGCGGGAGTTTCTACAATGAGCAGTTCTTC. Encoded protein: CASSPGTSGSFYNEQFF.

This clonotype was counted a few times. The CDR3 DNA follows: TGTGCCAGCAGCAAGGAGGAGGGCCGAGAGACCCAGTACTTC. This sequence encodes CASSKEEGRETQYF. The chain couples TRBV7-9 to TRBJ2-5, with D perhaps TRBD2 (6 bases). The CDR3 extends over 14 amino acids. Deletions cut 5 bases from V and 4 bases from J, with 14 bases between. Germline V gene data show CDR1 as SEHNR and CDR2 as FQNEAQ (reference sequence).

This clonotype occurred many times. The CDR3 loop reads CASSIGSQINQPQHF. The DNA for the CDR3 is TGTGCCAGTAGTATCGGGTCCCAGATCAATCAGCCCCAGCATTTT. The rearrangement uses TRBV19 and TRBJ1-5; the D is unclear. Trimming pared 3 bases from V and 3 bases from J, leaving 12 bases between. Germline V gene sequence: CDR1 LNHDA, CDR2 SQIVND (reference sequence). This CDR3 spans 15 amino acids.

This clonotype was seen ten or more times. The chain is built from TRBV7-9 and TRBJ2-5; D is uncertain. Trimming removed 0 bases at V and 2 bases at J, with 10 bases between. Germline CDR1 SEHNR, CDR2 FQNEAQ (reference sequence). This CDR3 comprises 15 residues. The CDR3 DNA follows: TGTGCCAGCAGCTTAGCATTGGGCCAACAAGAGACCCAGTACTTC. Its protein is CASSLALGQQETQYF.

This clonotype was seen a few times. The rearrangement links TRBV9 to TRBJ2-1; D not resolved. Trimming removed 3 bases from V and 6 bases from J, with 13 bases in between. This CDR3 has 14 amino acids. The germline CDR1 and CDR2 sequences are SGDLS and YYNGEE. The CDR3 DNA is TGTGCCAGCAGCGCCCCCAATATGGGCAATGAGCAGTTCTTC. Its protein product is CASSAPNMGNEQFF.